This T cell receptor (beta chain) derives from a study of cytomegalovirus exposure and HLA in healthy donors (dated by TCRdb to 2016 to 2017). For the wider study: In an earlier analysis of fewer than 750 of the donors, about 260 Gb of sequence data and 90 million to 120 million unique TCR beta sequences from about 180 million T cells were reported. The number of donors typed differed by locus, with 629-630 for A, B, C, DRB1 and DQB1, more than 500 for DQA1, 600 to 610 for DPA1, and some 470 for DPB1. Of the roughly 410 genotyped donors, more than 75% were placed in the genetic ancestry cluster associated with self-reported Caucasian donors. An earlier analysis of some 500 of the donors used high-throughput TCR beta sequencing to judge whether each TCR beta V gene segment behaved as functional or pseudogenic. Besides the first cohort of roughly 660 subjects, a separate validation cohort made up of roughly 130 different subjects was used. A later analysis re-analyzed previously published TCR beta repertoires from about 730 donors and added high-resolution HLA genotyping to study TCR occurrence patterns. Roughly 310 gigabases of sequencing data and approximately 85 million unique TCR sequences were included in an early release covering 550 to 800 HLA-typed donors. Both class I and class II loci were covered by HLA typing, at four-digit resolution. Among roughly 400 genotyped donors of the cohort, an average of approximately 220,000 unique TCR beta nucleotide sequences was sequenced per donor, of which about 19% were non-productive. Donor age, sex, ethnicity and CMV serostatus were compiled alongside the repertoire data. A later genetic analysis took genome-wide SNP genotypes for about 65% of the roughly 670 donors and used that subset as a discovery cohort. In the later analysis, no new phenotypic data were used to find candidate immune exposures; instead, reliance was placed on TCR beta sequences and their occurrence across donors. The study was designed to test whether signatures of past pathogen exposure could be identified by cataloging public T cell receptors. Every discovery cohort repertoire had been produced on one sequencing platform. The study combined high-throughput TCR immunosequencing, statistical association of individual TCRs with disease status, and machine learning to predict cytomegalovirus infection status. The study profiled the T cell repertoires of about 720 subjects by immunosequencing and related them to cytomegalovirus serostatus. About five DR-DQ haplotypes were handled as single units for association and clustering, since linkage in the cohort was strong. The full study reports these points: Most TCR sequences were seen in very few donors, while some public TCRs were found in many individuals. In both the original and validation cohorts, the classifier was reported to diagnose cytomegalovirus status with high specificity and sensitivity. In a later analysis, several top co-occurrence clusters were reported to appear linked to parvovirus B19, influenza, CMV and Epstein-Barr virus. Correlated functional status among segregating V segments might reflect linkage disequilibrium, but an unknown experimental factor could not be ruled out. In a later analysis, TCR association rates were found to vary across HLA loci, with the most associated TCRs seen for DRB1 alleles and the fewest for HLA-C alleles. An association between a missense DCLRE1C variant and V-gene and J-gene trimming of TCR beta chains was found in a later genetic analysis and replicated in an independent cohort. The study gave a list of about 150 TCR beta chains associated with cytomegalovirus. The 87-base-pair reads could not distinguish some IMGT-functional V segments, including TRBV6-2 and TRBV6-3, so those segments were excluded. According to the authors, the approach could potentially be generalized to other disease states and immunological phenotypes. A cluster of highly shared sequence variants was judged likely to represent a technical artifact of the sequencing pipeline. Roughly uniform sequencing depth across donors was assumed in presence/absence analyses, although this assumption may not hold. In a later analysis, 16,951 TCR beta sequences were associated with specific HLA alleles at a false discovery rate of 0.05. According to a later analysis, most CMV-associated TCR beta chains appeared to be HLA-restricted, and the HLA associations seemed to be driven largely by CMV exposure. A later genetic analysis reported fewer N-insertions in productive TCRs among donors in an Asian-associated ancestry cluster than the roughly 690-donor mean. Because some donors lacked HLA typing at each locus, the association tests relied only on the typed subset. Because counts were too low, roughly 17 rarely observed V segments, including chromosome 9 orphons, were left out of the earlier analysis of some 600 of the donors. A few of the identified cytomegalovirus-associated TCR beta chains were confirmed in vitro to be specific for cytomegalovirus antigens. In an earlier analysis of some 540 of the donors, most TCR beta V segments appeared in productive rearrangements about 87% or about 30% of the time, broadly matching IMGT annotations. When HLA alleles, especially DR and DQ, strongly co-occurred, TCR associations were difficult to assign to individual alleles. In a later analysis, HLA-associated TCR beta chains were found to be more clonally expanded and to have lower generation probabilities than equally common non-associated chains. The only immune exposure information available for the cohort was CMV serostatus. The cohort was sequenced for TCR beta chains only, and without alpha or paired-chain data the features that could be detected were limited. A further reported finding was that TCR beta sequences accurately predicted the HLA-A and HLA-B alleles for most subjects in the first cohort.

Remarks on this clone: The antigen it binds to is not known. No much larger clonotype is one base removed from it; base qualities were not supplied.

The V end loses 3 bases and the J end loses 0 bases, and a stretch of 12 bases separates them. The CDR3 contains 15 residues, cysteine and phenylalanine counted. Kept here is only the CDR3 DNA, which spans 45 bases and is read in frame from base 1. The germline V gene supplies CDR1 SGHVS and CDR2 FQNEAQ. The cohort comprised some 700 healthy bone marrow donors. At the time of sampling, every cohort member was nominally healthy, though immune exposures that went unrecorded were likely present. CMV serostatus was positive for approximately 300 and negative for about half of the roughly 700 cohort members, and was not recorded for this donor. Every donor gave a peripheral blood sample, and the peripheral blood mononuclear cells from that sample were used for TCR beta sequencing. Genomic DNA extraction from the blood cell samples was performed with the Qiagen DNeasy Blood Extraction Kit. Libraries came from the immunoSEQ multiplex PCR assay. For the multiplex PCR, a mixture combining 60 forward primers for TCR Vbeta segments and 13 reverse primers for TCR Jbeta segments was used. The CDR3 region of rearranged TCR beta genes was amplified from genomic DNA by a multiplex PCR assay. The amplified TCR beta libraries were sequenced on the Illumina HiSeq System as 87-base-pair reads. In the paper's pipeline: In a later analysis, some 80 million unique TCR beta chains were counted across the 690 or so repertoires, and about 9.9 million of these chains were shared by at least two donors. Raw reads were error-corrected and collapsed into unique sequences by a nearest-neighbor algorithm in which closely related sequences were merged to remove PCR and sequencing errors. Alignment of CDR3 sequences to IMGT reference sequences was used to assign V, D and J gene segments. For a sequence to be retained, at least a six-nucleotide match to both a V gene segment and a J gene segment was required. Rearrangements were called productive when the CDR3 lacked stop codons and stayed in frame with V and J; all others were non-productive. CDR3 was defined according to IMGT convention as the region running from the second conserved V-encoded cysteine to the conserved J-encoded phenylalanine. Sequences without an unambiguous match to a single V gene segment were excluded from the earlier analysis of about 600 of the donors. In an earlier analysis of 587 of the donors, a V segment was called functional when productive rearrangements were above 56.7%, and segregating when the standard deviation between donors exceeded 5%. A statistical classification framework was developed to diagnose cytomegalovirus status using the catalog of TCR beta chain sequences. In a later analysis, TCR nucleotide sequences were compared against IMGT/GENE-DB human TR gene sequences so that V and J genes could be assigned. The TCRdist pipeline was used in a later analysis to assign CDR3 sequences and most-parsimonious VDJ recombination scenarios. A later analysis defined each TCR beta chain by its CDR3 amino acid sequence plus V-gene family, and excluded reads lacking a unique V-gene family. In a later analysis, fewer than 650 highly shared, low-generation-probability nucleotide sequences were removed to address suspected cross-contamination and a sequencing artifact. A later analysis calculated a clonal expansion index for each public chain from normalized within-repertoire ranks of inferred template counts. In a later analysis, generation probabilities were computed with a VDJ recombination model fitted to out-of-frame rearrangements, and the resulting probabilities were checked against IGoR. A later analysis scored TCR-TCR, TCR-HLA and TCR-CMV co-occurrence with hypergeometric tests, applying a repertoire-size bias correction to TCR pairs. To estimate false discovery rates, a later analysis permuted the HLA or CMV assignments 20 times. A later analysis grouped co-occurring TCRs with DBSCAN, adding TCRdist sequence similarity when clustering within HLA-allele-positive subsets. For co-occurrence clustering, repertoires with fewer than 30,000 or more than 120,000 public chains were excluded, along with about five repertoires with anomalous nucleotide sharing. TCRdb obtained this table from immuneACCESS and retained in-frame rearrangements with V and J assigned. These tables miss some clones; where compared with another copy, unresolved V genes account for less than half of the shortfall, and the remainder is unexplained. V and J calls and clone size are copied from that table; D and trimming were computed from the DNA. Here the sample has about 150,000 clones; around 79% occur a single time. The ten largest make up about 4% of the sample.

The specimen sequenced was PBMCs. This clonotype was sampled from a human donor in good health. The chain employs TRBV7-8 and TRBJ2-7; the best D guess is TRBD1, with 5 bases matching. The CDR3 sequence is CASSFTPGISYEQYF. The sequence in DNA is TGTGCCAGCAGCTTCACCCCAGGGATCTCCTACGAGCAGTACTTC. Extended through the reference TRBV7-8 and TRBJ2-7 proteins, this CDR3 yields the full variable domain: GAGVSQSPRYKVAKRGQDVALRCDPISGHVSLFWYQQALGQGPEFLTYFQNEAQLDKSGLPSDRFFAERPEGSVSTLKIQRTQQEDSAVYLCASSFTPGISYEQYFGPGTRLTVT.